The 9 T cell receptor beta chains reported below all come from one sample, sequenced in a study of CXCR3-negative and CXCR3-positive naive CD8 T cells. The authors made the TRB cDNA libraries by 5' RACE using UMI labels. TCRdb reanalyzed the 5' RACE reads and collapses them to one entry per CDR3 protein, without DNA. There are 5,500 to 6,000 distinct CDR3 sequences in the sample, with 1.7% held by the top ten. The sample comprised naive CXCR3- CD8+ T cells from blood. The subset here: CD45RO-CCR7+CD27+CD95- naive CD8+ T cells lacking CXCR3 (TNR3-). These receptors were collected from a human donor in good health. Some clones in this sample may be carry-over from other donors' samples.

This sequence joins TRBV7-2 and TRBJ1-5. The germline V gene has CDR1 SGHTA and CDR2 FQGNSA. The CDR3 sequence is 15 residues long. CDR3: CASSLYRGANQPQHF.

The chain joins TRBV20-1 to TRBJ1-2. The CDR3 contains 14 residues. The germline V gene has CDR1 DFQATT and CDR2 SNEGSKA (reference sequence). CDR3 sequence reads: CSARDHRGVYGYTF.

Measured by frequency, this clonotype is medium-sized. The genes are TRBV6-5 and TRBJ2-1. The CDR3 runs 15 residues. Germline loops: CDR1 MNHEY, CDR2 SVGAGI. The CDR3: CASSYSSTLYNEQFF.

This clonotype shows up as medium-sized (0.01 to 0.1%) by frequency. The chain links TRBV5-1 to TRBJ1-1. CDR1 and CDR2 (germline): SGHRS, YFSETQ. The CDR3 consists of 12 residues. This CDR3 is CASSTANTEAFF.

This clonotype is identified as medium-sized (0.01 to 0.1%) from frequency. The chain is built from TRBV20-1 and TRBJ1-1; TCRdb lists TRBD1, though no DNA is available to test this call. The CDR3 has 15 amino acids. The germline V gene has CDR1 DFQATT and CDR2 SNEGSKA (reference sequence). The CDR3 here is CSAITPAGPNTEAFF.

This clonotype shows up as medium-sized (0.01 to 0.1%) by frequency. The J gene is TRBJ1-1, the V gene TRBV11-2. The CDR3 has 15 residues. In germline, CDR1 is SGHAT, CDR2 FQNNGV. The CDR3 here is CASSSTGLSATEAFF.

This chain connects TRBV11-2 to TRBJ2-7; absent DNA, TCRdb's TRBD2 call cannot be checked. The CDR3 length is 18 residues. The V gene's germline CDR1 is SGHAT and CDR2 FQNNGV. The CDR3 sequence is CASSSSSGNSGSIYEQYF. The complete variable domain, with remaining parts taken from reference TRBV11-2 and TRBJ2-7, reads EAGVAQSPRYKIIEKRQSVAFWCNPISGHATLYWYQQILGQGPKLLIQFQNNGVVDDSQLPKDRFSAERLKGVDSTLKIQPAKLEDSAVYLCASSSSSGNSGSIYEQYFGPGTRLTVT.

By frequency, this clonotype is medium-sized (0.01 to 0.1%). The chain combines TRBV7-2 with TRBJ1-2; TCRdb outputs TRBD1, but without DNA this stays unchecked. Germline CDR1 is SGHTA and CDR2 is FQGNSA. The CDR3 has 15 residues. Here the CDR3 reads CASSFTGGLNYGYTF.

This clonotype is medium-sized by frequency. The rearrangement joins TRBV7-8 to TRBJ2-7; TCRdb picks TRBD2, but there is no DNA to check that call. The CDR3 is made up of 14 amino acids. Germline lookup yields CDR1 SGHVS and CDR2 FQNEAQ. CDR3 amino acids: CASTEGEVSYEQYF.